A selection of T cell receptor beta chains follows, all from one sample in a study of cytomegalovirus exposure and HLA in healthy donors. Measured with immunoSEQ multiplex PCR; TCRdb has only the in-frame clones, and not every one. This table holds approximately 190,000 clones, more than 75% found once. Sequencing input: PBMCs. The receptors shown here come from a woman between 45 and 60 years old in good health and CMV-seropositive. Each CDR3 is given without its conserved first and last residue.

v_gene	j_gene	CDR3aa
TRBV7-9	TRBJ2-2	SIRVLTGELF
TRBV19	TRBJ2-1	ASSRRGRGIPSSYNEQF
TRBV6-6	TRBJ2-7	ASGQRGGIYEQY
TRBV20-1	TRBJ2-7	SASRGYEQY
TRBV7-7	TRBJ1-1	ASSLVGVMANTEAF
TRBV28	TRBJ1-5	ASSPTGTGLWPQH
TRBV5-4	TRBJ1-2	ASSYAWTGGMDYGYT
TRBV2	TRBJ2-2	ASSHRGPRGRVSTPKNTGELF
TRBV7-6	TRBJ1-5	ASSTGQGGSNQPQH
TRBV7-9	TRBJ2-3	ASRRDRSSDTQY
TRBV21-1	TRBJ2-7	ASSKGLAGGPGEQY
TRBV7-9	TRBJ1-2	ASSSPGQGFGYT
TRBV5-1	TRBJ1-3	ASSPGESGNTIY
TRBV9	TRBJ2-2	ASSRTGTNTGELF
TRBV19	TRBJ2-6	ASSSPRYSGANVLT
TRBV4-2	TRBJ2-3	ASSQEGLAGGGGTQY
TRBV20-1	TRBJ2-5	SAPRETQY
TRBV28	TRBJ1-4	ASSFLGISEKLF
TRBV10-3	TRBJ2-7	ASSRLGYEQY
TRBV7-2	TRBJ2-2	ASSFGQNTGELF
TRBV7-2	TRBJ1-5	ASILSTGQGAEGVQPQH
TRBV18	TRBJ2-7	ASSPDGGGMHEQY
TRBV4-3	TRBJ2-1	ASSQEQRTPFYNEQF
TRBV7-9	TRBJ1-2	ASSPGTGGYGYT
TRBV2	TRBJ2-5	ASSEALGGIETQY
TRBV2	TRBJ2-7	ASSVASGTYEQY
TRBV10-3	TRBJ1-5	AISESSGVGNQPQH
TRBV11-2	TRBJ2-3	ASSLVPGTQY
TRBV5-5	TRBJ1-2	ASRRPGTGGTNYGYT
TRBV10-3	TRBJ1-1	AISESEVLGTEAF
TRBV18	TRBJ2-3	ASSPPQIADTQY
TRBV9	TRBJ2-1	ASSVGGQSYNEQF
TRBV6-6	TRBJ1-4	ASSFQGAVNEKLF
TRBV7-2	TRBJ1-6	ASSSNLQGATLH
TRBV5-6	TRBJ2-3	ASSLGGRVVGAGDTQY
TRBV15	TRBJ2-3	ATSRGALAGRAQY
TRBV2	TRBJ2-1	ASGRGQGYNEQF
TRBV7-9	TRBJ2-7	ASSRGGQGDEQY
TRBV25-1	TRBJ2-1	ASSEPAGNEQF
TRBV5-8	TRBJ1-1	ASSSGTGGTEAF
TRBV30	TRBJ2-5	AYRPPGAQETQY
TRBV9	TRBJ2-1	ASSVAPGREQF
TRBV28	TRBJ1-1	ASSLYVRDTEAF
TRBV30	TRBJ1-1	AWSQDTEAF
TRBV2	TRBJ1-6	ASSEPRDNSPLH
TRBV4-1	TRBJ2-7	ASSQVSGLAFYEQY
TRBV2	TRBJ2-2	ASTEGSGYTGELF
TRBV7-9	TRBJ1-1	ASNRANRGWTEAF
TRBV28	TRBJ2-3	ASRGLAGGPLTDTQY
TRBV9	TRBJ2-3	ASSVATSGTDTQY